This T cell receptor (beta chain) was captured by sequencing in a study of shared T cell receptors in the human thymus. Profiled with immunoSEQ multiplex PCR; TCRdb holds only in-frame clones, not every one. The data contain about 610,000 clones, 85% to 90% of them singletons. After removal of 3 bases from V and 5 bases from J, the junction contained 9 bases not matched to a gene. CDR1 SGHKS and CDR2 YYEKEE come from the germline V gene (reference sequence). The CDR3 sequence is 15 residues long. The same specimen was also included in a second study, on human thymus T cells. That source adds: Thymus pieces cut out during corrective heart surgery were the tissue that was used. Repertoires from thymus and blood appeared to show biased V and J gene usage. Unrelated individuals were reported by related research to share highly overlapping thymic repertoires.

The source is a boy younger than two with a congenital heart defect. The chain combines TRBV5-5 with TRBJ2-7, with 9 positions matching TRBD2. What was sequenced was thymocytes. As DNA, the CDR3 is TGTGCCAGCAGCTCGAGCGGGAGGAAGTCAGACGAGCAGTACTTC. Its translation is CASSSSGRKSDEQYF.